This entry lists 2 T cell receptor beta chains sequenced from one sample in a study of T cells after somatic rescue of genetic block. Assay used: immunoSEQ multiplex PCR; TCRdb lists only in-frame clones, some missing. The sample holds roughly 11,000 clones; roughly 70% are singletons and the top ten take less than 15%. The sequencing input was peripheral blood mononuclear cells (PBMCs). All receptors derive from a boy under 18.

The sample holds one count of this clone. This chain links TRBV7-9 with TRBJ1-2; 7 bases align to TRBD1. There are 14 residues in the CDR3. Germline V gene data show CDR1 as SEHNR and CDR2 as FQNEAQ (reference sequence). The J segment lost 6 bases and the V segment lost 1 base, leaving 5 bases of the junction unmatched. The CDR3 protein is CASSLEAGGDGYTF. CDR3 sequence (DNA): TGTGCCAGCAGCTTAGAGGCAGGGGGAGATGGCTACACCTTC. Full variable domain (missing parts from reference TRBV7-9 and TRBJ1-2): DTGVSQNPRHKITKRGQNVTFRCDPISEHNRLYWYRQTLGQGPEFLTYFQNEAQLEKSRLLSDRFSAERPKGSFSTLEIQRTEQGDSAMYLCASSLEAGGDGYTFGSGTRLTVV.

Here the CDR3 reads CASSAIGEKLFF. In nucleotides, the CDR3 is TGTGCCAGCAGCGCTATCGGGGAAAAACTGTTTTTT. The V and J genes are TRBV7-9 and TRBJ1-4, with D hard to call. This CDR3 comprises 12 residues. Deletions cut 5 bases from V and 8 bases from J, with 9 bases between. The V gene's germline CDR1 is SEHNR and CDR2 FQNEAQ (reference sequence).